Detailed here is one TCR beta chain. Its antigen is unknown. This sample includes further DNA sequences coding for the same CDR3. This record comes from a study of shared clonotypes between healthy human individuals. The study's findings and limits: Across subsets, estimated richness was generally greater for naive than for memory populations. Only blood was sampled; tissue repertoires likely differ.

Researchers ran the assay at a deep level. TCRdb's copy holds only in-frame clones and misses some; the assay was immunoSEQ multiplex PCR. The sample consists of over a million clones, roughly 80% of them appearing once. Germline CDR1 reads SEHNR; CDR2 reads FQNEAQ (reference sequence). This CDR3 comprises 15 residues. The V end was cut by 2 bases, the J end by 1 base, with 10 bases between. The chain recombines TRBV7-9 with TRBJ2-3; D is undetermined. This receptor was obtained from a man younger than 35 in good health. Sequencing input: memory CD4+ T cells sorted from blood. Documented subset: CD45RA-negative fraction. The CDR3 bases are TGTGCCAGCAGCTTAATCCGACCCCGCACAGATACGCAGTATTTT. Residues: CASSLIRPRTDTQYF.